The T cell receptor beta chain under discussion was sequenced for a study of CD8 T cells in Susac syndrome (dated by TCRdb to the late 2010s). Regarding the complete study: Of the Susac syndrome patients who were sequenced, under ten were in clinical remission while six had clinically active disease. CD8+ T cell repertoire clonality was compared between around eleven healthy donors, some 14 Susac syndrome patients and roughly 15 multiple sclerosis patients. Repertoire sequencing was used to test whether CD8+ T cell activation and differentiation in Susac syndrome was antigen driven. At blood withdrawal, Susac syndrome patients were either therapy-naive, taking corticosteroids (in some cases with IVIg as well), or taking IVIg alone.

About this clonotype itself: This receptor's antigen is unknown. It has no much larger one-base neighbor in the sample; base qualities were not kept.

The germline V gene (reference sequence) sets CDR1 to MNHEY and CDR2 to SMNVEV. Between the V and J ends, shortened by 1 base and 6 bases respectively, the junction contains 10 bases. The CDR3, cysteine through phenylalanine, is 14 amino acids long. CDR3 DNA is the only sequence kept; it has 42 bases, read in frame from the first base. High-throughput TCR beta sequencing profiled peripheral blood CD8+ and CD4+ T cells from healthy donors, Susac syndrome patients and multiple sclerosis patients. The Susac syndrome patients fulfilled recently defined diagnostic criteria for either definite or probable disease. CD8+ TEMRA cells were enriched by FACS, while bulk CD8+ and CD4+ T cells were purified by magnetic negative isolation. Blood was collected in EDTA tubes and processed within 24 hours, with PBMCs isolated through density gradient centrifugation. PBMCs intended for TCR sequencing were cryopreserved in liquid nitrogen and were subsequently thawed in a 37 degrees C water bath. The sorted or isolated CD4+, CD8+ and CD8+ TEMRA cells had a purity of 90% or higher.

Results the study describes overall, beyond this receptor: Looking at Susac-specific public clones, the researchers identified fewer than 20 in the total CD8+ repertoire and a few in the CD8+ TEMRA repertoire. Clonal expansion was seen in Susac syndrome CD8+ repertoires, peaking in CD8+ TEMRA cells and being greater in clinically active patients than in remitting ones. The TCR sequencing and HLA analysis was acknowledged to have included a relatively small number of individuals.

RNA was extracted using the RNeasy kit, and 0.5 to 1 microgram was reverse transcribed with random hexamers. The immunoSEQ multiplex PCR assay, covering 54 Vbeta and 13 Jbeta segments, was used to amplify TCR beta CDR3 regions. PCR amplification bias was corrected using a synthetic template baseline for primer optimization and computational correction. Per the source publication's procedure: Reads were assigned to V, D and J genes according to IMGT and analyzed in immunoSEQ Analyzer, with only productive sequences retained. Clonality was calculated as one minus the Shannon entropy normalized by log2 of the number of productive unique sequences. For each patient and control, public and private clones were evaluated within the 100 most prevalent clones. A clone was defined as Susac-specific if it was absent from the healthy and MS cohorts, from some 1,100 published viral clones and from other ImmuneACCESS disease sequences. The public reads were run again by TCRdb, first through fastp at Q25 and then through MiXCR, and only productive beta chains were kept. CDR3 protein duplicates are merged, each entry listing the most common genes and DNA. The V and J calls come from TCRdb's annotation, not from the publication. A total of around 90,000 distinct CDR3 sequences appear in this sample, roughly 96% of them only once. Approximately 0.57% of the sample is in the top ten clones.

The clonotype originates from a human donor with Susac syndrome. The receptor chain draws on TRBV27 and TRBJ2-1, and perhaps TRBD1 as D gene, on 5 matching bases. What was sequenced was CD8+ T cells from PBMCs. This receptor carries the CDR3 CASSLFQGGNEQFF. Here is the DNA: TGTGCCAGCAGTTTATTCCAGGGCGGCAATGAGCAGTTCTTC.